A selection of T cell receptor beta chains follows, all from one sample in a study of cytomegalovirus exposure and HLA in healthy donors. The data were produced by immunoSEQ multiplex PCR, yet TCRdb's version contains in-frame clones alone and is incomplete. The data show some 150,000 clones, roughly 80% seen once. Sequencing was done on a sample of PBMCs. All receptors derive from a woman aged 18-29 years in good health and CMV-seronegative. CDR3s include the opening cysteine and the closing phenylalanine or tryptophan. The D gene is left open where the match is weak. Not every row has a clone size; where given, it reads once, few, many or a size class.

d_gene: TRBD1
abundance: NA
len: 16
v_gene: TRBV6-6
j_gene: TRBJ1-1
CDR3nt: TGTGCCAGCAGTCCAGGGACAGGGAGGTTGAAAACTGAAGCTTTCTTT
CDR3aa: CASSPGTGRLKTEAFF

d_gene: NA
abundance: few
len: 13
v_gene: TRBV7-6
j_gene: TRBJ1-4
CDR3nt: TGTGCCAGCAGTCGGAGTAGTGCTGAAAAACTGTTTTTT
CDR3aa: CASSRSSAEKLFF

d_gene: TRBD1
abundance: NA
len: 17
v_gene: TRBV7-2
j_gene: TRBJ1-1
CDR3nt: TGTGCCAGCAGCTTAGTATCGGGAGGACAGGGGGCTTTAGAGGCTTTCTTT
CDR3aa: CASSLVSGGQGALEAFF

d_gene: TRBD1
abundance: NA
len: 13
v_gene: TRBV5-1
j_gene: TRBJ2-7
CDR3nt: TGCGCCAGTTCCCGTACAGGGGAGTACGAGCAGTACTTC
CDR3aa: CASSRTGEYEQYF

d_gene: NA
abundance: NA
len: 12
v_gene: TRBV6-5
j_gene: TRBJ2-2
CDR3nt: TGTGCCAGCAGCCCTAACACCGGGGAGCTGTTTTTT
CDR3aa: CASSPNTGELFF

d_gene: NA
abundance: NA
len: 13
v_gene: TRBV7-8
j_gene: TRBJ1-5
CDR3nt: TGTGCCAGCAGACAGGTGCTCCATCAGCCCCAGCATTTT
CDR3aa: CASRQVLHQPQHF

d_gene: TRBD2
abundance: NA
len: 15
v_gene: TRBV19
j_gene: TRBJ2-7
CDR3nt: TGTGCCACCCAGGGGACTAGCGGTTCAACCTACGAGCAGTACTTC
CDR3aa: CATQGTSGSTYEQYF

d_gene: NA
abundance: NA
len: 15
v_gene: TRBV28
j_gene: TRBJ2-1
CDR3nt: TGTGCCAGCAAGATAGGGGGTACCTCCTACAATGAGCAGTTCTTC
CDR3aa: CASKIGGTSYNEQFF

d_gene: TRBD1
abundance: NA
len: 15
v_gene: TRBV6-5
j_gene: TRBJ1-3
CDR3nt: TGTGCCAGCAGGCCAGACAGGGGCTCTGGAAACACCATATATTTT
CDR3aa: CASRPDRGSGNTIYF

d_gene: TRBD2
abundance: NA
len: 14
v_gene: TRBV28
j_gene: TRBJ2-7
CDR3nt: TGTGCCAGCGGTCTTATAGCGGGGGTCTACGAGCAGTACTTC
CDR3aa: CASGLIAGVYEQYF

d_gene: TRBD2
abundance: NA
len: 17
v_gene: TRBV11-2
j_gene: TRBJ2-1
CDR3nt: TGTGCCAGCAGCTTAGGGGGTGGGACTAGCAGGCACAATGAGCAGTTCTTC
CDR3aa: CASSLGGGTSRHNEQFF

d_gene: NA
abundance: NA
len: 16
v_gene: TRBV27
j_gene: TRBJ1-3
CDR3nt: TGTGCCAGCAGTCCCCGGGACTTCATCTCTGGAAACACCATATATTTT
CDR3aa: CASSPRDFISGNTIYF

d_gene: TRBD1
abundance: NA
len: 15
v_gene: TRBV6-6
j_gene: TRBJ1-6
CDR3nt: TGTGCCAGCAGTTACTCGGGACAGAGCAATTCACCCCTCCACTTT
CDR3aa: CASSYSGQSNSPLHF